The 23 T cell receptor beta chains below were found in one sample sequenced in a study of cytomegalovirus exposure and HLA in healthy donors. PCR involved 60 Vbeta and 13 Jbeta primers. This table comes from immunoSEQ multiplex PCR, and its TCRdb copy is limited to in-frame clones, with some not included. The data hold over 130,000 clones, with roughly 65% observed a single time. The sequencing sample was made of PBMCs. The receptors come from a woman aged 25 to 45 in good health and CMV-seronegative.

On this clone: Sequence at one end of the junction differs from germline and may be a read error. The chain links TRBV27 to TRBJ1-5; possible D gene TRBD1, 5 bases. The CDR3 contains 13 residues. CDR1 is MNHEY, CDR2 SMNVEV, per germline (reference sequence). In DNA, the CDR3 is TGTGCCAGCAGTAACTACAGGAATCGGCCCCAGCATTTT. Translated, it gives CASSNYRNRPQHF.

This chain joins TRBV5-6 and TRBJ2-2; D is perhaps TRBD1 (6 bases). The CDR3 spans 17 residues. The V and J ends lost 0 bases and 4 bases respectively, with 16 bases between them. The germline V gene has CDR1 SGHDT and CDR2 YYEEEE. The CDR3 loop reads CASSLDLGAILTGELFF. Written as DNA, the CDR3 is TGTGCCAGCAGCTTGGATCTGGGGGCGATTCTCACCGGGGAGCTGTTTTTT.

The CDR3 DNA reads as TGTGCCTGGGGGGACAGCTCTGGAAACACCATATATTTT. As protein: CAWGDSSGNTIYF. The chain uses TRBV30 and TRBJ1-3; 7 nucleotides align to TRBD1. V lost 5 bases, J lost 0 bases, and 1 base stayed unmatched. The CDR3 has 13 amino acids. Germline V gives CDR1 GTSNPN, CDR2 SVGIG (reference sequence).

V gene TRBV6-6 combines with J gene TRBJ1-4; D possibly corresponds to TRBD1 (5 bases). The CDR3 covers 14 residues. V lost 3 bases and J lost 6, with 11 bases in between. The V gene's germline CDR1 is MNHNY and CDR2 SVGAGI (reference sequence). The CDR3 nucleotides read TGTGCCAGCAGTTATCTCCCACAGGATGAAAAACTGTTTTTT. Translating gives CASSYLPQDEKLFF.

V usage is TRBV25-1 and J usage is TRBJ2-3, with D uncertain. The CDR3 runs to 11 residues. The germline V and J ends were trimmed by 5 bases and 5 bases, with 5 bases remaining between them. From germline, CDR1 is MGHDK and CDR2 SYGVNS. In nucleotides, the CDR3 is TGTGCCAGCAGTCCCCAAGATACGCAGTATTTT. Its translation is CASSPQDTQYF.

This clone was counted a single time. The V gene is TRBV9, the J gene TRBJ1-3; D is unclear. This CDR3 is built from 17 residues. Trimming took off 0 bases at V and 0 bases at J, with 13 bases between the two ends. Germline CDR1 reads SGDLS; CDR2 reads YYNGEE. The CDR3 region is CASSVAGWGDSGNTIYF. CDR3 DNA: TGTGCCAGCAGCGTAGCTGGGTGGGGAGACTCTGGAAACACCATATATTTT. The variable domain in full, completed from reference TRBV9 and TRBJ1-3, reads DSGVTQTPKHLITATGQRVTLRCSPRSGDLSVYWYQQSLDQGLQFLIQYYNGEERAKGNILERFSAQQFPDLHSELNLSSLELGDSALYFCASSVAGWGDSGNTIYFGEGSWLTVV.

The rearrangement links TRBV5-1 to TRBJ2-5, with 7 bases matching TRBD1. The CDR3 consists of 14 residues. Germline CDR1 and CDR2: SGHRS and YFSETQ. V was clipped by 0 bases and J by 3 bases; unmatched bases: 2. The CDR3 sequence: CASSLVTGKETQYF. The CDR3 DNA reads TGCGCCAGCAGCTTGGTGACAGGGAAAGAGACCCAGTACTTC.

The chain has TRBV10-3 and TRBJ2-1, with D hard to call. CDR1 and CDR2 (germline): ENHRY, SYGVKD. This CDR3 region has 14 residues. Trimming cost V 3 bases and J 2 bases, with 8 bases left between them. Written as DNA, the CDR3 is TGTGCCATCAGTGATGGCCAGACCTACAATGAGCAGTTCTTC. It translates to CAISDGQTYNEQFF.

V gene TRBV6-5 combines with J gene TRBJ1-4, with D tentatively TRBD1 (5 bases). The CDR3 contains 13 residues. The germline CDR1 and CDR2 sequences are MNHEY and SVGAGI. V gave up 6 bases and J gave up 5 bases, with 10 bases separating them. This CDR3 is CASSRDRNEKLFF. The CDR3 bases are TGTGCCAGCAGCCGCGACAGAAATGAAAAACTGTTTTTT.

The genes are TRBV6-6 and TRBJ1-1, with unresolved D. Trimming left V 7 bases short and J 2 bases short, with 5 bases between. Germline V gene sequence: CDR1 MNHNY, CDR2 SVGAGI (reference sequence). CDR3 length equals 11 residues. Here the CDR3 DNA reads TGTGCCAGCATTCAAAACACTGAAGCTTTCTTT. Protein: CASIQNTEAFF.

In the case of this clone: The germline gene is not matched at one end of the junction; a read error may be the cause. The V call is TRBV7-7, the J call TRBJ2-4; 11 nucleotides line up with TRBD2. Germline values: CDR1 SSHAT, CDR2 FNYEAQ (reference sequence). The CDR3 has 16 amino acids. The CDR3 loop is CASSLISGGAKNIQYF. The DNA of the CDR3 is TGTGCTAGCAGCTTAATTAGCGGGGGGGCAAAAAACATTCAGTACTTC.

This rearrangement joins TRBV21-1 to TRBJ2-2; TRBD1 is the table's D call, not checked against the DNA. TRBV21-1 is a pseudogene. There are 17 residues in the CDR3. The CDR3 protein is CASSKVAGQGLDRELFF. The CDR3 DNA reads TGTGCCAGCAGCAAAGTTGCTGGACAGGGTCTCGACCGGGAGCTGTTTTTT.

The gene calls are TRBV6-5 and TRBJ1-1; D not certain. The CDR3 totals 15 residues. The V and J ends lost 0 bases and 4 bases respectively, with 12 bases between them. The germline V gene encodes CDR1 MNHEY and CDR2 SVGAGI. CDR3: CASSYSGSQRTEAFF. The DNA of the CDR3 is TGTGCCAGCAGTTACTCGGGCAGCCAACGCACTGAAGCTTTCTTT.

DNA of the CDR3: TGTGCCAGCAGTTATTTGGCGGGGGGCCAAGAGACCCAGTACTTC. Residues: CASSYLAGGQETQYF. The V and J genes are TRBV6-5 and TRBJ2-5; 8 bases are shared with TRBD2. CDR1 and CDR2 from the germline V gene are MNHEY and SVGAGI. The CDR3 length is 15 residues. The V and J ends lost 3 bases and 1 base, in that order; junction bases with no gene match: 4.

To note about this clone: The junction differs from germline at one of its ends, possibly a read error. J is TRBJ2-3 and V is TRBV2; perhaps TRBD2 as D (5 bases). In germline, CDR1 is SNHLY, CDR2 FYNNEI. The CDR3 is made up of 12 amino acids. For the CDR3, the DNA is TGTGCCAGCAGCGAAGGAGGTTGCACGCAGTATTTT. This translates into CASSEGGCTQYF.

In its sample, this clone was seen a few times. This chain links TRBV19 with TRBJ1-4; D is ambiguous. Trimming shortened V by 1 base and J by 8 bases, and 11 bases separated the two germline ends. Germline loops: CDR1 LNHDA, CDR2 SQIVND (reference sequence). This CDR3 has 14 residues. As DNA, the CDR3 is TGTGCCAGTAGTATAGGATGGTCAGGCGAAAAACTGTTTTTT. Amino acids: CASSIGWSGEKLFF.

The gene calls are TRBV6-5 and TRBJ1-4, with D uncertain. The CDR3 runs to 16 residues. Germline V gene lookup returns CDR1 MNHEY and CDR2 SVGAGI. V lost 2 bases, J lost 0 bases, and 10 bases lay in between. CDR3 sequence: CASSYAGGATNEKLFF. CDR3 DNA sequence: TGTGCCAGCAGTTACGCGGGCGGTGCAACTAATGAAAAACTGTTTTTT.

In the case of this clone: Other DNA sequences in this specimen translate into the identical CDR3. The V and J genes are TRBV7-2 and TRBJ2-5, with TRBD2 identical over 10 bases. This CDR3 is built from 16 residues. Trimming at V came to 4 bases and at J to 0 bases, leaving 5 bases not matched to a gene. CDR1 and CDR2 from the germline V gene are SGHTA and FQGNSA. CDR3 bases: TGTGCCAGCAGCTCAAGCGGGGGGGCGTACCAAGAGACCCAGTACTTC. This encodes CASSSSGGAYQETQYF.

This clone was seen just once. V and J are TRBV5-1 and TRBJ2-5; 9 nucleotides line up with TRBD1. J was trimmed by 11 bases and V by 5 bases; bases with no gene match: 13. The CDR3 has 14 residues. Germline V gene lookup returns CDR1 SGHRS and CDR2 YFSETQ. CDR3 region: CASRAGTGNQEQYF. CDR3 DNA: TGCGCCAGCAGGGCCGGGACAGGGAACCAGGAGCAGTACTTC.

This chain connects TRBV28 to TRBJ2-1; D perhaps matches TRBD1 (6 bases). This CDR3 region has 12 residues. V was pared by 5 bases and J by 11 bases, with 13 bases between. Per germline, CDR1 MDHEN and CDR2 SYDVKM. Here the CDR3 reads CASSPRQDKQFF. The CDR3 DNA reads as TGTGCCAGCAGTCCCCGACAGGACAAGCAGTTCTTC.

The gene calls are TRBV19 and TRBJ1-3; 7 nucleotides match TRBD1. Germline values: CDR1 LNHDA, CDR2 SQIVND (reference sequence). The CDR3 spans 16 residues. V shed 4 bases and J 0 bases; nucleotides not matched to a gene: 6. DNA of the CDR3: TGTGCCAGTAGTACGGACAGGTCCTTCTCTGGAAACACCATATATTTT. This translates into CASSTDRSFSGNTIYF.

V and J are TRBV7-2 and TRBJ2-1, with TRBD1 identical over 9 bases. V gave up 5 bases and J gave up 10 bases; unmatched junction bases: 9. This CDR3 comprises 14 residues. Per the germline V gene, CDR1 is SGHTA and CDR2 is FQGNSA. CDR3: CASSGTGLYGEQFF. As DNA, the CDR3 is TGTGCCAGCAGCGGGACAGGGCTTTACGGGGAGCAGTTCTTC.

CDR3 amino acids: CASSLGRTSGSYTGELFF. The CDR3 nucleotides are TGTGCCAGCAGCTTAGGAAGGACTAGCGGGTCTTACACCGGGGAGCTGTTTTTT. This chain joins TRBV7-9 and TRBJ2-2; 11 bases agree with TRBD2. With 1 base clipped from V and 3 bases from J, the junction kept 7 bases outside the gene matches. This CDR3 comprises 18 residues. CDR1 is SEHNR, CDR2 FQNEAQ, per germline (reference sequence). The full variable domain, with the rest looked up from reference TRBV7-9 and TRBJ2-2, is DTGVSQNPRHKITKRGQNVTFRCDPISEHNRLYWYRQTLGQGPEFLTYFQNEAQLEKSRLLSDRFSAERPKGSFSTLEIQRTEQGDSAMYLCASSLGRTSGSYTGELFFGEGSRLTVL.